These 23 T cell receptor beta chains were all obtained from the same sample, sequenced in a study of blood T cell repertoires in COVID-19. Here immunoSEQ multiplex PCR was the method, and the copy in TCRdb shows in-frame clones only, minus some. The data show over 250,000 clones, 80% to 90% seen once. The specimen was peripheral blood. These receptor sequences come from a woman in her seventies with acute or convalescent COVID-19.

DNA for the CDR3: TGTGCCAGCCTAACAGGGGGAGTAACTGAAGCTTTCTTT. This translates into CASLTGGVTEAFF. V and J are TRBV2 and TRBJ1-1; TRBD1 aligns across 8 bases. J was trimmed by 5 bases and V by 8 bases; bases with no gene match: 7. Germline CDR1 is SNHLY and CDR2 is FYNNEI. CDR3 size: 13 residues.

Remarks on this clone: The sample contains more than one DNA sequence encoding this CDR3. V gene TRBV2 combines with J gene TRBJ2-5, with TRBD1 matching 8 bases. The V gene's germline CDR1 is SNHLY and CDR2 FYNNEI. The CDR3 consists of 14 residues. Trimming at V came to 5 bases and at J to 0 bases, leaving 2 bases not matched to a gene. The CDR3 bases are TGTGCCAGCAGTCGGGACAGGAACCAAGAGACCCAGTACTTC. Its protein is CASSRDRNQETQYF. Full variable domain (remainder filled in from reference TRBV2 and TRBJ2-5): EPEVTQTPSHQVTQMGQEVILRCVPISNHLYFYWYRQILGQKVEFLVSFYNNEISEKSEIFDDQFSVERPDGSNFTLKIRSTKLEDSAMYFCASSRDRNQETQYFGPGTRLLVL.

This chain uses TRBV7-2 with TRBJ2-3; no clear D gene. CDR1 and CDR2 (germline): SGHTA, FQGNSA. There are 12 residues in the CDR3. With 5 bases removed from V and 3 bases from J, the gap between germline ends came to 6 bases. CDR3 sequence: CASSPTTDTQYF. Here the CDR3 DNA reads TGTGCCAGCAGCCCTACGACAGATACGCAGTATTTT.

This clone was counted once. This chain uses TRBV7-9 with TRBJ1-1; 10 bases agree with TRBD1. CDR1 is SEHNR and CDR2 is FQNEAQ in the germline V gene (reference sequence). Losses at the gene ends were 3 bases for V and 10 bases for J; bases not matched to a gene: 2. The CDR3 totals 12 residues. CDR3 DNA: TGTGCCAGCAGCTTGACAGGGGGCGCAGCTTTCTTT. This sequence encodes CASSLTGGAAFF.

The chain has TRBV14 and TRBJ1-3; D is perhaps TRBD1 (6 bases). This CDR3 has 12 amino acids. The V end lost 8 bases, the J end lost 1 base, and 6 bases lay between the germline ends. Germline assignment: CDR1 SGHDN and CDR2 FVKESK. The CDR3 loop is CASGQSGNTIYF. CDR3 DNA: TGTGCCAGCGGACAGTCTGGAAACACCATATATTTT.

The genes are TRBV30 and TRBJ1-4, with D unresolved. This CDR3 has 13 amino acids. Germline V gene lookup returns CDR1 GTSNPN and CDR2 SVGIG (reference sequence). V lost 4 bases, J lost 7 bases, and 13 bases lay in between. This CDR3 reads CAWTPREGEKLFF. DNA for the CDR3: TGTGCCTGGACCCCCCGGGAGGGTGAAAAACTGTTTTTT.

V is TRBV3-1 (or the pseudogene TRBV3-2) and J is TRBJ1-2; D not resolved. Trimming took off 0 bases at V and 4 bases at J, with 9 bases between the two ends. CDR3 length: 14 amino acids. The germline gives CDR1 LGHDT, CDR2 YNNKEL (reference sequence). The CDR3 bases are TGTGCCAGCAGCCAAGAATGGGCAGCCTATGGCTACACCTTC. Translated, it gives CASSQEWAAYGYTF.

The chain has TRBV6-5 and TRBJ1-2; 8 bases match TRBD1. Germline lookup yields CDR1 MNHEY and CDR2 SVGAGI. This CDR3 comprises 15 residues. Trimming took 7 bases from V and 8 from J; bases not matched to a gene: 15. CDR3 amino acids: CASKGDRDRGGGYTF. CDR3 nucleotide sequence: TGTGCCAGCAAAGGCGATCGCGACAGGGGAGGAGGCTACACCTTC.

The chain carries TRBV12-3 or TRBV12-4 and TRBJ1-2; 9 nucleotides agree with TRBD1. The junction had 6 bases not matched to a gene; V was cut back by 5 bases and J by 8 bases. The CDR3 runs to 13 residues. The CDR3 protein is CASSPQGAGGYTF. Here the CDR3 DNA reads TGTGCCAGCAGTCCACAGGGGGCGGGGGGCTACACCTTC.

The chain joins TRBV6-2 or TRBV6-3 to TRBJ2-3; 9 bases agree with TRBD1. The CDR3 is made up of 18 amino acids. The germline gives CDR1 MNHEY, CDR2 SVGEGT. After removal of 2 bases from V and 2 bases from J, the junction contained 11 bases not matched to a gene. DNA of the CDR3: TGTGCCAGCAGTTACAGATGGATGGGGACAGGGTTCACAGATACGCAGTATTTT. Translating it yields CASSYRWMGTGFTDTQYF.

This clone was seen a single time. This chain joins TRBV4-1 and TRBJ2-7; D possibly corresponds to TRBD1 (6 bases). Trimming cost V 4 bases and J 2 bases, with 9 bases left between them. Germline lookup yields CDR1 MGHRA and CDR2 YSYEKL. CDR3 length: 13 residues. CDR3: CASSPRQAYEQYF. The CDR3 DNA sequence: TGCGCCAGCAGCCCACGACAGGCCTACGAGCAGTACTTC.

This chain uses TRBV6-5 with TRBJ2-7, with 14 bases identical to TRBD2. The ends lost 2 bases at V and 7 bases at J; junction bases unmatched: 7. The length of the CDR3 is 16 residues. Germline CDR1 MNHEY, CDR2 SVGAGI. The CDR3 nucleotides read TGTGCCAGCAGTTACGGGACTAGCGGGGGAATGGGGGAGCAGTACTTC. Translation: CASSYGTSGGMGEQYF.

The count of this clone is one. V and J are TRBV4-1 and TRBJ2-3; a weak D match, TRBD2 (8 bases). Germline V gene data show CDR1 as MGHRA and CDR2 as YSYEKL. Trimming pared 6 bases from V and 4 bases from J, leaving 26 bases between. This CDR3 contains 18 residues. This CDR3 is CASRALGTAGAPPDTQYF. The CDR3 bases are TGCGCCAGCAGAGCGCTGGGGACAGCGGGGGCCCCCCCAGATACGCAGTATTTT.

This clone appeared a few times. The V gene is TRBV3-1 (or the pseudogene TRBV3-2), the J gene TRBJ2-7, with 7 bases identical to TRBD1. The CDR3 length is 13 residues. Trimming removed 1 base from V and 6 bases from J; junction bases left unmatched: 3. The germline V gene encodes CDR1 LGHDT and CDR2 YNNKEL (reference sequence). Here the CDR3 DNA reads TGTGCCAGCAGCCAAGTCCGACAGGGCGAGCAGTACTTC. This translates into CASSQVRQGEQYF.

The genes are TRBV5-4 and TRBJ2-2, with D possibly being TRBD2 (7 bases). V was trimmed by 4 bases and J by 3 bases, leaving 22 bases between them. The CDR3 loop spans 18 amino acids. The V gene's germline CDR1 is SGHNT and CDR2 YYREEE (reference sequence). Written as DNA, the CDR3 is TGTGCCAGCAGCGGCCACGGCGGGGGCTATGGTTACACCGGGGAGCTGTTTTTT. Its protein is CASSGHGGGYGYTGELFF. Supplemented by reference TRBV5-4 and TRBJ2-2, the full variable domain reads ETGVTQSPTHLIKTRGQQVTLRCSSQSGHNTVSWYQQALGQGPQFIFQYYREEENGRGNFPPRFSGLQFPNYSSELNVNALELDDSALYLCASSGHGGGYGYTGELFFGEGSRLTVL.

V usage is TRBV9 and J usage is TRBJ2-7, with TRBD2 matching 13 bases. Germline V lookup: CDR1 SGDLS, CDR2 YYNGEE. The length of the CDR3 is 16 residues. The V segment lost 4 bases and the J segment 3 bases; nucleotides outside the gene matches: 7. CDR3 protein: CASSLTGLAGNYEQYF. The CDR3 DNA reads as TGTGCCAGCAGCTTAACGGGACTAGCGGGGAACTACGAGCAGTACTTC.

The CDR3 DNA follows: TGTGCCAGCAGCTTAGAGGAGGGCCGCTACGAGCAGTACTTC. The encoded protein is CASSLEEGRYEQYF. The rearrangement joins TRBV7-8 to TRBJ2-7; TRBD2 is a possible D gene (6 bases). CDR1 is SGHVS and CDR2 is FQNEAQ in the germline V gene. V was clipped by 1 base and J by 3 bases, with 10 bases between them. This CDR3 is 14 amino acids long.

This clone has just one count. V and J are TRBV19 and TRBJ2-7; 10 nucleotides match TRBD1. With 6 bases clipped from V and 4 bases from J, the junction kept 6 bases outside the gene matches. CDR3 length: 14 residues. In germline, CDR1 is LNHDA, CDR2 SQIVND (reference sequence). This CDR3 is CASRPRDRGYEQYF. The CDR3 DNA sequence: TGTGCCAGTAGACCCCGGGACAGGGGATACGAGCAGTACTTC.

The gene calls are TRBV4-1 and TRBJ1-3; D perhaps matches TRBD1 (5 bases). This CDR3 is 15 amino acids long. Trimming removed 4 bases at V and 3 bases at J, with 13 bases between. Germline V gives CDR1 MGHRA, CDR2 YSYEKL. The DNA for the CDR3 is TGCGCCAGCAGCCCGGGGAGGGACGGTGGAAACACCATATATTTT. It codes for CASSPGRDGGNTIYF.

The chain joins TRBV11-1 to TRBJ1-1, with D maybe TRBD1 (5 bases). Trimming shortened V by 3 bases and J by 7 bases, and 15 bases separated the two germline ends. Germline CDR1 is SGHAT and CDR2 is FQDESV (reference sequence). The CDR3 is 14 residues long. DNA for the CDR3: TGTGCCAGCAGCTTGGGGGGACGGGAAAATGAAGCTTTCTTT. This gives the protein CASSLGGRENEAFF.

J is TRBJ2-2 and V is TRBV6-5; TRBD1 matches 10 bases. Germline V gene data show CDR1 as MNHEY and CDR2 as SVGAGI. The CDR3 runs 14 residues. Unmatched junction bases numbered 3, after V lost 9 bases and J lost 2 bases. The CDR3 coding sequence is TGTGCCAGAGGACAGGGGGGCAACACCGGGGAGCTGTTTTTT. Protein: CARGQGGNTGELFF.

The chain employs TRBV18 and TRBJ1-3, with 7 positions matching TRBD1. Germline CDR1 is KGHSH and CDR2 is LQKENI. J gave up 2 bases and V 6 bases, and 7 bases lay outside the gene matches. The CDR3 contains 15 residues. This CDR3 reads CASSSNTGAGNTIYF. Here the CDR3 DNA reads TGTGCCAGCTCGTCCAACACAGGGGCTGGAAACACCATATATTTT.

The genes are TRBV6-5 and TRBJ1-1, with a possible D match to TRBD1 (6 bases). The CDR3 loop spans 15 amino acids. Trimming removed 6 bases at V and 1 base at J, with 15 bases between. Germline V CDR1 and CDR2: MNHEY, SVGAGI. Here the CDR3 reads CASRPDRMRNTEAFF. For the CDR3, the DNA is TGTGCCAGCAGACCTGACAGGATGAGGAACACTGAAGCTTTCTTT.